Presented here are 3 T cell receptor beta chains from one specimen sequenced in a study of blood T cell repertoires in COVID-19. Produced via immunoSEQ multiplex PCR; TCRdb's table is partial and in-frame only. The data contain fewer than 300,000 clones, approximately 83% of them singletons. Specimen: PBMCs or T cells enriched from blood (not recorded which). These receptors were taken from a young woman who had recovered from COVID-19.

This chain connects TRBV28 to TRBJ1-5, with D hard to call. The germline CDR1 and CDR2 sequences are MDHEN and SYDVKM. The CDR3 loop spans 15 amino acids. The V end lost 7 bases, the J end lost 2 bases, and 15 bases lay between the germline ends. Here the CDR3 reads CASTRRGRGNQPQHF. DNA of the CDR3: TGTGCCAGCACCAGAAGAGGGAGAGGCAATCAGCCCCAGCATTTT. The complete variable domain, with remaining parts taken from reference TRBV28 and TRBJ1-5, reads DVKVTQSSRYLVKRTGEKVFLECVQDMDHENMFWYRQDPGLGLRLIYFSYDVKMKEKGDIPEGYSVSREKKERFSLILESASTNQTSMYLCASTRRGRGNQPQHFGDGTRLSIL.

The rearrangement joins TRBV18 to TRBJ1-3; D gene ambiguous. Germline V CDR1 and CDR2: KGHSH, LQKENI. Between the trimmed V and J ends, which lost 5 bases and 9 bases, there was a span of 14 bases. CDR3 length equals 13 residues. The CDR3 DNA reads as TGTGCCAGCTCAGGACTGCCCCAAGGCACCATATATTTT. Translated: CASSGLPQGTIYF.

V is TRBV9 and J is TRBJ2-1; D is unclear. This CDR3 has 16 amino acids. V shed 0 bases and J shed 0 bases, with 10 bases lying between them. CDR1 is SGDLS, CDR2 YYNGEE, per germline. CDR3 region: CASSVERTSSYNEQFF. In DNA form, the CDR3 reads TGTGCCAGCAGCGTAGAACGTACGAGCTCCTACAATGAGCAGTTCTTC.